Shown below are 10 T cell receptor beta chains from a single sample sequenced in a study of CD8+CD57+ T cells in acquired aplastic anemia. TCR beta VDJ combinations and CDR3 sequences were profiled from genomic DNA. Each CDR3 protein is one row after TCRdb ran MiXCR on the reads. Among about 150,000 distinct CDR3 sequences listed, about 50% were seen once. Individuals selected for sequencing had exhibited CD8+CD57+ cell expansion on flow cytometry. Sequencing was done on a sample of sorted CD4+, CD8+, or CD8+CD57+ T cells (not recorded which) from PBMCs. The receptor set was obtained from a human donor with aplastic anemia.

This clonotype was seen many times. V is TRBV4-3 and J is TRBJ2-3; 7 nucleotides line up with TRBD1. Germline CDR1 LGHNA, CDR2 YSLEER. The CDR3 loop spans 17 amino acids. V shed 0 bases, J shed 12 bases, and the junction held 18 bases outside the gene matches. CDR3 amino acids: CASSQDPSTGPSSPQYF. Written as DNA, the CDR3 is TGCGCCAGCAGCCAAGACCCATCGACAGGGCCGAGCTCCCCTCAGTATTTT.

V is TRBV5-1 and J is TRBJ1-6, with 7 bases identical to TRBD1. Germline V gene lookup returns CDR1 SGHRS and CDR2 YFSETQ. V was pared by 3 bases and J by 8 bases, with 5 bases of the junction left unmatched. CDR3 size: 14 residues. The CDR3 nucleotides are TGCGCCAGCAGCTCAGGGGGGGATGATTCACCCCTCCACTTT. It is translated as CASSSGGDDSPLHF.

This clonotype showed up just a few times. The rearrangement links TRBV20-1 to TRBJ2-7; TRBD1 matches 7 bases. V lost 3 bases, J lost 4 bases, and 6 bases stayed unmatched. The CDR3 is 13 residues long. The V gene's germline CDR1 is DFQATT and CDR2 SNEGSKA (reference sequence). Here the CDR3 reads CSARGDRDYEQYV. Here the CDR3 DNA reads TGCAGTGCTAGGGGTGACAGGGATTACGAGCAGTACGTC.

V gene TRBV11-1 combines with J gene TRBJ2-1, with TRBD1 identical over 8 bases. Trimming cost V 5 bases and J 0 bases; bases outside gene matches: 6. CDR3 size: 16 residues. Per the germline V gene, CDR1 is SGHAT and CDR2 is FQDESV (reference sequence). CDR3 in amino acids: CASSTGQGSSYNEQFF. CDR3 in DNA: TGTGCCAGCAGCACCGGACAGGGAAGCTCCTACAATGAGCAGTTCTTC.

This clonotype was recorded at least ten times. The chain links TRBV5-1 to TRBJ1-1; 9 nucleotides line up with TRBD1. The V and J ends lost 4 bases and 6 bases, in that order; junction bases with no gene match: 7. The CDR3 contains 14 residues. The V gene's germline CDR1 is SGHRS and CDR2 YFSETQ. This CDR3 reads CASSRTGVRAEAFF. In nucleotides, the CDR3 is TGCGCCAGCAGCAGGACAGGGGTAAGGGCTGAAGCTTTCTTT.

The rearrangement links TRBV15 to TRBJ2-1, with D uncertain. This CDR3 region has 14 residues. Trimming stripped 10 bases from V and 1 base from J, with 14 bases between. Germline CDR1 is LNHNV and CDR2 is YYDKDF (reference sequence). The CDR3 DNA reads TGTGCCAGCACGGCGGATGGGTCCTACAATGAGCAGTTCTTC. This translates into CASTADGSYNEQFF.

This clonotype was seen once. This CDR3 reads CSVEGLAGGRNEQFF. The CDR3 region has the DNA TGCAGCGTTGAAGGACTAGCGGGGGGCCGGAATGAGCAGTTCTTC. The chain is built from TRBV29-1 and TRBJ2-1; 13 nucleotides match TRBD2. J lost 7 bases, V lost 1 base, and 4 bases had no gene match. From germline, CDR1 is SQVTM and CDR2 ANQGSEA. The CDR3 loop spans 15 amino acids.

The chain recombines TRBV18 with TRBJ1-1, with D possibly matching TRBD1 (6 bases). V lost 3 bases, J lost 1 base, and 21 bases lay in between. The germline gives CDR1 KGHSH, CDR2 LQKENI. The CDR3 has 18 residues. CDR3 bases: TGTGCCAGCTCACCCCTCTCGGAACAGGGAGTGGGGAACACTGAAGCTTTCTTT. Translation gives CASSPLSEQGVGNTEAFF. Complete variable domain (other parts from reference TRBV18 and TRBJ1-1): NAGVMQNPRHLVRRRGQEARLRCSPMKGHSHVYWYRQLPEEGLKFMVYLQKENIIDESGMPKERFSAEFPKEGPSILRIQQVVRGDSAAYFCASSPLSEQGVGNTEAFFGQGTRLTVV.

This clonotype was recorded many times. This chain connects TRBV18 to TRBJ2-1; 7 nucleotides match TRBD2. Germline CDR1 is KGHSH and CDR2 is LQKENI. V dropped 5 bases and J dropped 0; count of bases not matched to a gene: 1. The CDR3 loop spans 14 amino acids. The CDR3 here is CASSSGNSYNEQFF. CDR3 in DNA: TGTGCCAGCTCAAGCGGGAACTCCTACAATGAGCAGTTCTTC.

This clonotype was recorded many times. This rearrangement joins TRBV2 to TRBJ1-5, with 8 bases matching TRBD1. The CDR3 runs 15 residues. Trimming cost V 8 bases and J 4 bases; bases outside gene matches: 10. In germline, CDR1 is SNHLY, CDR2 FYNNEI. The CDR3 loop is CASSEGQGANQPQHF. The CDR3 coding sequence is TGTGCCAGCTCCGAAGGGCAGGGGGCTAATCAGCCCCAGCATTTT.